This TCR beta chain is drawn from a study of shared clonotypes between healthy human individuals. For the study at large: There were three CD4 naive, three CD4 memory, two CD8 naive and one CD8 memory plates per donor. General study findings and limits: What rarefaction showed was incomplete sorted-subset sequencing despite large depth. It was anticipated that sequencing depth would influence how many clonotypes donors shared.

The CDR3 length is 13 residues. From germline, CDR1 is SNHLY and CDR2 FYNNEI. V was pared by 2 bases and J by 9 bases, with 10 bases between. TCRdb's copy holds only in-frame clones and misses some; the assay was immunoSEQ multiplex PCR. The sample contains roughly 2.2 million clones, over 85% of which appear only once. Details on this clone: The antigen is undetermined.

V gene TRBV2 combines with J gene TRBJ2-2; possibly TRBD1 for D (6 bases). Sequencing input: naive CD4+ T cells from PBMCs. Subset described: CD45RA+ positively selected. This clonotype was obtained from a man aged 18 to 30 in good health. Some clones in this sample may be carry-over from other donors' samples. This chain's CDR3 is CASSERGFRELFF. For the CDR3, the DNA is TGTGCCAGCAGTGAAAGGGGGTTCCGGGAGCTGTTTTTT.